Included here is one T cell receptor (beta chain) sequence, with context. No antigen is known for it. Treatment noted: over 15 received Ad26.COV2.S at low or high dose, single or two shots; 5 received placebo; per-sample allocation not given. Day 63 after the first injection of vaccine or placebo was the sampling time. The individual, an adult aged 18-55 years, was a donor in Boston. The data are from a study of Ad26.COV2.S vaccination and SARS-CoV-2 variants. Study results and limitations: Vaccinees reportedly had broad spike-specific CD8+ and CD4+ T cell responses. It is possible that the TCR breadth and depth analyses underestimated the total T cell responses. Measurement of non-spike TCR breadth gave similar results in vaccine and placebo recipients.

Here immunoSEQ multiplex PCR was the method, and the copy in TCRdb shows in-frame clones only, minus some. Counted here are around 240,000 clones, approximately 87% occurring once; the ten biggest clones make up about 10%. The receptor comes from a person between 18 and 60 years old who received the Ad26.COV2.S COVID-19 vaccine or a placebo. Sequencing was performed on peripheral blood, taken in a trial of Ad26.COV2.S vaccine versus placebo.

In DNA, the CDR3 is TGTGCCAGCAGGGGAGGGACACTTAATGAAAAACTGTTTTTT. Translating it yields CASRGGTLNEKLFF. This sequence joins TRBV28 and TRBJ1-4, with TRBD1 as a possible D gene (6 bases). This CDR3 is built from 14 residues. In germline, CDR1 is MDHEN, CDR2 SYDVKM. V was cut by 6 bases and J by 4 bases, with 12 bases left in between. Full variable domain (rest looked up from reference TRBV28 and TRBJ1-4): DVKVTQSSRYLVKRTGEKVFLECVQDMDHENMFWYRQDPGLGLRLIYFSYDVKMKEKGDIPEGYSVSREKKERFSLILESASTNQTSMYLCASRGGTLNEKLFFGSGTQLSVL.